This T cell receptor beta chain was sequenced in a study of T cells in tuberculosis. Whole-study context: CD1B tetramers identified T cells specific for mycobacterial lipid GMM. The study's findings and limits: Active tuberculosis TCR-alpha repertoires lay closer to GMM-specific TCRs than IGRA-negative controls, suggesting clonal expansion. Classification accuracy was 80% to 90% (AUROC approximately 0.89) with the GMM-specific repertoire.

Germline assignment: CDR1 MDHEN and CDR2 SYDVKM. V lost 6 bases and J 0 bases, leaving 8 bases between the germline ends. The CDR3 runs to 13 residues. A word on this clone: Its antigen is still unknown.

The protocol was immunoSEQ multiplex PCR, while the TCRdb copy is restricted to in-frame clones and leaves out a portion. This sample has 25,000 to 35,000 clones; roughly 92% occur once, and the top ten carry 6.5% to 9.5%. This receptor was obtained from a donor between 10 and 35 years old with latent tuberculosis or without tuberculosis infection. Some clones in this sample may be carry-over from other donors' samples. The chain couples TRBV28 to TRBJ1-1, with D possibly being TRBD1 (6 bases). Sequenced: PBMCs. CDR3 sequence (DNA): TGTGCCAGCAGCCGGGACATGAACACTGAAGCTTTCTTT. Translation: CASSRDMNTEAFF.